This entry concerns a single T cell receptor beta chain. As yet, its antigen is unknown. Each of the sorted populations had a purity greater than 98%. The data were obtained in a study of beta chain features in type 1 diabetes. What was sequenced were expressed TCRB transcripts, since all of the isolated RNA had been reverse transcribed. Average reads for naive, central memory and regulatory T cell samples were around 4 million. Libraries were prepared by immunoSEQ multiplex PCR; TCRdb keeps only in-frame clonotypes and omits some of them. The sample contains around 450,000 clones, 10% to 12% of which appear only once. Germline values: CDR1 LGHNA, CDR2 YSLEER. The CDR3 contains 15 residues. V lost 0 bases to trimming and J lost 7 bases, with 13 bases between them. Overall study findings and caveats: It was possible that PCR favored shorter templates, equally so in patients and controls.

Material for sequencing was naive CD4+ T cells from blood. The source of this sequence is a woman aged 18-30 years in good health. The V call is TRBV4-3, the J call TRBJ2-1; D is possibly TRBD2 (6 bases). The CDR3 DNA is TGCGCCAGCAGCCAAGATCGACGGGGGTGGAATGAGCAGTTCTTC. Its protein product is CASSQDRRGWNEQFF.